The present entry profiles one TCR beta chain with its context. These data belong to a study of T cell changes during pregnancy in multiple sclerosis. CDR3 length: 15 amino acids. From germline, CDR1 is SGHTA and CDR2 FQGNSA. V dropped 5 bases and J dropped 0; count of bases not matched to a gene: 4. Data came from immunoSEQ multiplex PCR; TCRdb stores just in-frame clones and leaves some out. The table has about 40,000 clones, 80% to 90% seen once; the top ten hold around 5.1%. The TCR originated in a female donor in good health, enrolled as a control in a pregnancy study. The chain has TRBV7-2 and TRBJ2-1, with TRBD2 matching over 7 bases. The sample consisted of peripheral blood, taken in the first trimester of pregnancy. The CDR3 nucleotides read TGTGCCAGCAGCCTCTCGGGGGGCTCCTACAATGAGCAGTTCTTC. Its protein product is CASSLSGGSYNEQFF.